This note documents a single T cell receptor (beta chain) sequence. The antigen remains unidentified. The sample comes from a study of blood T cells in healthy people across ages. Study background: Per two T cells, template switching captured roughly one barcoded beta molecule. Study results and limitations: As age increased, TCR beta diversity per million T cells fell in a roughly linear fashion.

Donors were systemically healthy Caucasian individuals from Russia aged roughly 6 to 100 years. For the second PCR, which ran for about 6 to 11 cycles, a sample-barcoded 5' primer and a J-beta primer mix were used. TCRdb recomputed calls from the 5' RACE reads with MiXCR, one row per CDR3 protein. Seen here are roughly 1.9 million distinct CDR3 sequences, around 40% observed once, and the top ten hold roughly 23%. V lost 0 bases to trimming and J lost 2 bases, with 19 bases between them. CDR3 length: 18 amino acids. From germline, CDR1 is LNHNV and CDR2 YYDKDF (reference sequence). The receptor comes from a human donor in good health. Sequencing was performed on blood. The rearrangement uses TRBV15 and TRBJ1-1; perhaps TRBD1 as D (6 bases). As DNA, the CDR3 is TGTGCCACCAGCAGAGATATGGGAGGGGGGACTGTTAACACTGAAGCTTTCTTT. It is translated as CATSRDMGGGTVNTEAFF.